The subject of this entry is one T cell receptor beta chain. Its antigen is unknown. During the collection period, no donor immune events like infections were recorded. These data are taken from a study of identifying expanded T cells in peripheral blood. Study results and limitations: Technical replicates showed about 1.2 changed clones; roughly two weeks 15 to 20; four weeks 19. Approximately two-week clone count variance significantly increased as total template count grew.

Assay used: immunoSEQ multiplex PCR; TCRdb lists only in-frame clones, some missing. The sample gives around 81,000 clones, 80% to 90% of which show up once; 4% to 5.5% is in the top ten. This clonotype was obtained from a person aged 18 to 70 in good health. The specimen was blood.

CDR3: CASSFKGAGNSPLHF. The CDR3 DNA sequence: TGTGCCAGCAGCTTCAAAGGGGCTGGGAATTCACCCCTCCACTTT. The chain has TRBV5-4 and TRBJ1-6; D perhaps matches TRBD1 (5 bases). This CDR3 region has 15 residues. CDR1 is SGHNT, CDR2 YYREEE, per germline (reference sequence). Trimming stripped 2 bases from V and 7 bases from J, with 13 bases between.